This TCR beta chain is drawn from a study of blood T cells in healthy people across ages. Study-level results: In older individuals, TCR beta diversity per million T cells was lower, falling roughly linearly with age. Whereas aged donors had fewer naive CD4+ cells, long-lived donors had more of them and higher diversity.

In the case of this clonotype: Its matching antigen is unknown. Germline and junction disagree at one end, which may indicate a read error.

The CDR3 totals 17 residues. CDR1 MNHEY and CDR2 SMNVEV come from the germline V gene (reference sequence). PBMCs, at least 6.5 million per sample, were isolated. Alongside a J-beta primer mix, a sample-barcoded 5' primer served in a second PCR lasting about 7 to 12 cycles. Unique molecular identifiers of 12 random nucleotides labeled each cDNA. MiXCR was run by TCRdb on the 5' RACE reads, yielding one entry per CDR3 protein. This sample has hundreds of thousands of distinct CDR3 sequences, with about 56% found just once. The rearrangement joins TRBV27 to TRBJ2-6; a possible D gene is TRBD1 (6 bases). Material: blood. The clonotype was recovered from a middle-aged man in good health. The CDR3 nucleotides are TGTGCCAGCAGTCCGGGCAGGGGCCTGTCTGAGGCCAACGTCCTGACTTTC. The encoded protein is CASSPGRGLSEANVLTF.